The clone carrying this TCR beta chain has just one count. These data belong to a study of blood T cell repertoires in COVID-19. Generated by immunoSEQ multiplex PCR, the TCRdb table keeps only in-frame clones and is missing some. The sample consists of around 100,000 clones, around 83% of them appearing once. Sequencing used peripheral blood. The clonotype originates from a man aged 40-50 years with acute or convalescent COVID-19.

CDR3 nucleotides: TGTGCCAGCAGCAAAGTTCCAGGGTCCTACGAGCAGTACTTC. Its translation is CASSKVPGSYEQYF. The chain recombines TRBV21-1 with TRBJ2-7; TRBD1, as called in the table, went unchecked against the DNA. TRBV21-1 counts as a pseudogene. This CDR3 contains 14 residues.